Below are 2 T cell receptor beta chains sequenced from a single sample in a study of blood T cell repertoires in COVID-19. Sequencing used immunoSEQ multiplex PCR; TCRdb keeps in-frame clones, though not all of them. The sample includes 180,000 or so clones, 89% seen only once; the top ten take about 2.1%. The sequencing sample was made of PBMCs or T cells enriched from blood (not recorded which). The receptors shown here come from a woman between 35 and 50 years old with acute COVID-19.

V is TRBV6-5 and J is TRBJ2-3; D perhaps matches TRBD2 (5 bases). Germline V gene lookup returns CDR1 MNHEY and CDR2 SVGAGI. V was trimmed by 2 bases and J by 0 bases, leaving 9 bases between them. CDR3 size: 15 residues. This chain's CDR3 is CASSYGGASTDTQYF. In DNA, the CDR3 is TGTGCCAGCAGTTACGGAGGTGCTAGCACAGATACGCAGTATTTT.

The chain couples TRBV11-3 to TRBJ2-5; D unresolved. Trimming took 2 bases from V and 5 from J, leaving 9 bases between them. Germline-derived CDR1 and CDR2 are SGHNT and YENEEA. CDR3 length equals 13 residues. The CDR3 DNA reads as TGTGCCAGCAGCTTATCTACCTCGGAGACCCAGTACTTC. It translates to CASSLSTSETQYF.